The entry below describes one T cell receptor beta chain. As yet, its antigen is unknown. The use of a sample-barcoded 5' primer and a J-beta primer mix characterized a second PCR of roughly 6 to 11 cycles. A 12-random-nucleotide template-switch adaptor tagged each cDNA molecule. TCRdb passed the 5' RACE reads through MiXCR, listing each CDR3 protein once. Found here are some 1.7 million distinct CDR3 sequences, 28% of them singletons; the top ten hold 7.7%. The length of the CDR3 is 14 residues. Trimming removed 5 bases at V and 6 bases at J, with 14 bases between. Germline V gives CDR1 SEHNR, CDR2 FQNEAQ (reference sequence). This sample was taken from a study of blood T cells in healthy people across ages. Findings and caveats of the study: Unsorted PBMCs blocked a conclusive comparison of naive and antigen-experienced cells. Diversity estimates from one million T cells were considered underestimates.

Sequencing input: blood. V and J are TRBV7-9 and TRBJ2-1; D assignment may be TRBD1 or TRBD2 (5 bases each). The receptor comes from a woman in her 30s in good health. DNA of the CDR3: TGTGCCAGCAGCCCGGGACCCCCCGGCAATGAGCAGTTCTTC. Amino acids: CASSPGPPGNEQFF.